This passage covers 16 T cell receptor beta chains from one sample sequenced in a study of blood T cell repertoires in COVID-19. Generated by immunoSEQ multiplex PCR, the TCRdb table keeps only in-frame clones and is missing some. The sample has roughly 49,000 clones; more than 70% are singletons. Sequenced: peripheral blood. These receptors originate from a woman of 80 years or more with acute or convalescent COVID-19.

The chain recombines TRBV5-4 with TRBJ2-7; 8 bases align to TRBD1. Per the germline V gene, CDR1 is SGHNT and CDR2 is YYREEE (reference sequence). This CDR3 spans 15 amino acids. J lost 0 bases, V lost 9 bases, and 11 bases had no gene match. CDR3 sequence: CATQSGTGRSYEQYF. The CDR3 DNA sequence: TGTGCCACCCAGAGTGGGACAGGCCGCTCCTACGAGCAGTACTTC.

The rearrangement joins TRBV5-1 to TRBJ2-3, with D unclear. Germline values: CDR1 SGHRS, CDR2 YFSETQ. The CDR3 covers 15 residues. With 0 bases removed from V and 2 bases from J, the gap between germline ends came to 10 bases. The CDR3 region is CASSLDAVDTDTQYF. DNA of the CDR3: TGCGCCAGCAGCTTGGATGCGGTGGACACAGATACGCAGTATTTT.

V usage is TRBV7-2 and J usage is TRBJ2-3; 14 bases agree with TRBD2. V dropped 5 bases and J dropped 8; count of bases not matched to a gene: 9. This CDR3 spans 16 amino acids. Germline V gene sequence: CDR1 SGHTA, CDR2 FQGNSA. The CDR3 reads CASSEGTSGGRSTQYF. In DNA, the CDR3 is TGTGCCAGCAGCGAAGGGACTAGCGGGGGCAGAAGTACGCAGTATTTT.

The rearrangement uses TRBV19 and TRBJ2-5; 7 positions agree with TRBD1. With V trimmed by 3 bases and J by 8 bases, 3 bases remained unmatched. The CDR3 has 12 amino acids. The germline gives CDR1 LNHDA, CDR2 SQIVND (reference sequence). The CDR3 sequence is CASSIRTGTQYF. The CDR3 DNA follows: TGTGCCAGTAGTATTCGGACAGGAACCCAGTACTTC.

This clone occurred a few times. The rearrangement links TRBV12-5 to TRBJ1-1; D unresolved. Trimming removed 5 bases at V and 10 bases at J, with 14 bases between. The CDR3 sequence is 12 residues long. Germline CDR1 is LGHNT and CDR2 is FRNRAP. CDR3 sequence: CASGPHQSRAFF. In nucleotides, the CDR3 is TGTGCTAGTGGTCCCCACCAATCGCGAGCTTTCTTT.

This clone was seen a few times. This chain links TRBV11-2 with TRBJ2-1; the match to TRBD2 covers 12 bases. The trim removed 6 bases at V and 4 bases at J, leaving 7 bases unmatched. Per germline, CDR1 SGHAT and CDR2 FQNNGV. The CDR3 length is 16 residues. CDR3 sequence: CASSITGTSGYNEQFF. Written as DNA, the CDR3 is TGTGCCAGCAGTATCACCGGGACTAGCGGGTACAATGAGCAGTTCTTC. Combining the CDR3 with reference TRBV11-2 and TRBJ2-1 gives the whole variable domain EAGVAQSPRYKIIEKRQSVAFWCNPISGHATLYWYQQILGQGPKLLIQFQNNGVVDDSQLPKDRFSAERLKGVDSTLKIQPAKLEDSAVYLCASSITGTSGYNEQFFGPGTRLTVL.

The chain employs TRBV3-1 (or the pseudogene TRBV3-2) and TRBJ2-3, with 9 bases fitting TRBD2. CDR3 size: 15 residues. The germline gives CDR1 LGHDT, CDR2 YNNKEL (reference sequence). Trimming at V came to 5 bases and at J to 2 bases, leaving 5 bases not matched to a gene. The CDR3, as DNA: TGTGCCAGCAGCGTGGCGGGGGGGATCACAGATACGCAGTATTTT. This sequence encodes CASSVAGGITDTQYF.

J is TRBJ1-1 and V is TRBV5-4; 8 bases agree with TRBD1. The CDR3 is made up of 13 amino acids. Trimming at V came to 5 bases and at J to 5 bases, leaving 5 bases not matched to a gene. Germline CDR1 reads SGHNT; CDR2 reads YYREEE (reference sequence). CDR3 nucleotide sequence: TGTGCCAGCAGTTTTACAGGGGGGACTGAAGCTTTCTTT. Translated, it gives CASSFTGGTEAFF.

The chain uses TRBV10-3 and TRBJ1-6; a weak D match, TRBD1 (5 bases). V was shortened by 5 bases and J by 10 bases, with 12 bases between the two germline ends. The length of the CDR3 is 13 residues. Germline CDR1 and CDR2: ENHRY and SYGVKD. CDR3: CAISPGKESPLHF. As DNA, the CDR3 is TGTGCCATCAGTCCAGGGAAGGAATCACCCCTCCACTTT.

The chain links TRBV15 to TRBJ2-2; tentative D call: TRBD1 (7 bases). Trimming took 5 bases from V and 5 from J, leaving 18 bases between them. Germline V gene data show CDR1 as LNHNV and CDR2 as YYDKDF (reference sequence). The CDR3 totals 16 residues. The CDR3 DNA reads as TGTGCCACCAGCCCGACGGGGGCAGGGGGAACCGGGGAGCTGTTTTTT. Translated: CATSPTGAGGTGELFF.

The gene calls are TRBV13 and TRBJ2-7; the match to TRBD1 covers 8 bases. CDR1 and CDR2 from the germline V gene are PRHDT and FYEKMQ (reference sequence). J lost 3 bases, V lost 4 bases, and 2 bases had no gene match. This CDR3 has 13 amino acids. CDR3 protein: CASSSDRGYEQYF. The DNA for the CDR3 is TGTGCCAGCAGCTCAGACAGGGGCTACGAGCAGTACTTC. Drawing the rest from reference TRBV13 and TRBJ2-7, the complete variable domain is AAGVIQSPRHLIKEKRETATLKCYPIPRHDTVYWYQQGPGQDPQFLISFYEKMQSDKGSIPDRFSAQQFSDYHSELNMSSLELGDSALYFCASSSDRGYEQYFGPGTRLTVT.

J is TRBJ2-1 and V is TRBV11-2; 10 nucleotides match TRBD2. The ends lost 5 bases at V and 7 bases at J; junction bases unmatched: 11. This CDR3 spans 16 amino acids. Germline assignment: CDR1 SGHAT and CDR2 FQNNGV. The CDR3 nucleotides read TGTGCCAGCAGCCCCCGTTTACTAGCGGGGAGGAATGAGCAGTTCTTC. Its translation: CASSPRLLAGRNEQFF.

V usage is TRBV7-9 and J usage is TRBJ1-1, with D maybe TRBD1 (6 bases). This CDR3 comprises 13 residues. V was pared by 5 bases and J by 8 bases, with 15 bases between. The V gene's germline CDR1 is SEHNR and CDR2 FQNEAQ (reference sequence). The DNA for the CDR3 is TGTGCCAGCAGCCCCACAGGGAATAAAGAAGCTTTCTTT. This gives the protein CASSPTGNKEAFF.

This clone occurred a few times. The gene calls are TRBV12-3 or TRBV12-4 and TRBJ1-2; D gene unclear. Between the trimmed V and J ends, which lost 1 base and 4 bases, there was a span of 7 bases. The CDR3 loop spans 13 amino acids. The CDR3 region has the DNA TGTGCCAGCAGTTTAGACGGTGCCTATGGCTACACCTTC. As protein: CASSLDGAYGYTF.

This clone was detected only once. In DNA form, the CDR3 reads TGTGCCAGCAGTCCCTACAGTGCAACTAATGAAAAACTGTTTTTT. Translated: CASSPYSATNEKLFF. The rearrangement links TRBV27 to TRBJ1-4; no reliable D call. This CDR3 has 15 residues. From germline, CDR1 is MNHEY and CDR2 SMNVEV (reference sequence). Trimming left V 5 bases short and J 0 bases short, with 10 bases between.

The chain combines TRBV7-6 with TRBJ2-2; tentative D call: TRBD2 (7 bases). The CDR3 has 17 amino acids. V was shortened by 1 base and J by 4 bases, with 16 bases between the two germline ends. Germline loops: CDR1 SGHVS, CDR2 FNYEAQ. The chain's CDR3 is CASSLGGTGRGTGELFF. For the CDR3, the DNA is TGTGCCAGCAGCTTAGGGGGAACAGGGAGGGGCACCGGGGAGCTGTTTTTT.